This T cell receptor (beta chain) was documented in a study of blood T cell repertoires in COVID-19. Trimming left V 4 bases short and J 0 bases short, with 10 bases between. The germline CDR1 and CDR2 sequences are LGHNA and YNFKEQ. This CDR3 spans 15 amino acids. Sequencing was performed with immunoSEQ multiplex PCR; in TCRdb, only in-frame clones are kept and a portion is missing. The data contain 50,000 to 75,000 clones, 81% of them singletons. Sample: peripheral blood. The TCR was taken from an elderly woman with active or convalescent COVID-19. The chain has TRBV4-2 and TRBJ1-3; D might be TRBD1 (5 bases). The CDR3 DNA reads TGTGCCAGCAGCCCGACAGTGAACTCTGGAAACACCATATATTTT. It is translated as CASSPTVNSGNTIYF.